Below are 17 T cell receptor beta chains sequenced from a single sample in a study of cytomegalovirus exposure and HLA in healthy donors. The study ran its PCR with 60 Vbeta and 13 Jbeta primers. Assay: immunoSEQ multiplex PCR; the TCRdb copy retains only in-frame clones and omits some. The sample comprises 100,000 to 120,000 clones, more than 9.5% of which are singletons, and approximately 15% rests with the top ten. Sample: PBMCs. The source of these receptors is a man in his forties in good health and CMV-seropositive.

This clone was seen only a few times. CDR3 in DNA: TGTGCCAGCAAGCAGGGGCATGAAGCTTTCTTT. Protein product: CASKQGHEAFF. V gene TRBV6-5 combines with J gene TRBJ1-1; a possible D gene is TRBD1 (6 bases). The V end was cut by 7 bases, the J end by 7 bases, with 10 bases between. The germline V gene has CDR1 MNHEY and CDR2 SVGAGI. CDR3 size: 11 residues.

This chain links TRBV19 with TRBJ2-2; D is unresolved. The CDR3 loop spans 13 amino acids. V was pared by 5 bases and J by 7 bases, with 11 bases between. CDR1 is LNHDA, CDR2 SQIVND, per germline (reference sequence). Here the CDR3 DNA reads TGTGCCAGTAGTTCCCATCCCGGCGGGGAGCTGTTTTTT. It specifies CASSSHPGGELFF.

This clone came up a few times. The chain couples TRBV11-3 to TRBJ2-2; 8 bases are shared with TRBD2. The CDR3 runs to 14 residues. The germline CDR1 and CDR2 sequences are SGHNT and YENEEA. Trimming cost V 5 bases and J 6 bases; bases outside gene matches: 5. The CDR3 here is CASSIRTSSGELFF. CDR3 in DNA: TGTGCCAGCAGCATCCGGACTAGCTCCGGGGAGCTGTTTTTT.

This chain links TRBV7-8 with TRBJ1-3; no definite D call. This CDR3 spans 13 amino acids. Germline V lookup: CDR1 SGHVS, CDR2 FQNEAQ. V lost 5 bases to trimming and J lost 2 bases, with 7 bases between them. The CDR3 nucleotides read TGTGCCAGCAGCCCCTCCCCTGGAAACACCATATATTTT. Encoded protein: CASSPSPGNTIYF.

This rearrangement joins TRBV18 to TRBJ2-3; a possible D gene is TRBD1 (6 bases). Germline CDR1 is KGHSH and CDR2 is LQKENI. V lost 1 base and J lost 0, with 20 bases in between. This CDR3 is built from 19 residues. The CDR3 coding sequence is TGTGCCAGCTCACCACGCTCGGTAGCAGGGGTGGGAAGCACAGATACGCAGTATTTT. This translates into CASSPRSVAGVGSTDTQYF.

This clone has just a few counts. CDR3 residues: CASNRDRGGETQYF. The CDR3 DNA is TGTGCCAGCAACCGGGACAGGGGAGGGGAGACCCAGTACTTC. V and J are TRBV2 and TRBJ2-5, with 10 bases matching TRBD1. V trimming: 7 bases; J trimming: 5 bases; junction bases outside the gene matches: 7. From germline, CDR1 is SNHLY and CDR2 FYNNEI. CDR3 length equals 14 residues.

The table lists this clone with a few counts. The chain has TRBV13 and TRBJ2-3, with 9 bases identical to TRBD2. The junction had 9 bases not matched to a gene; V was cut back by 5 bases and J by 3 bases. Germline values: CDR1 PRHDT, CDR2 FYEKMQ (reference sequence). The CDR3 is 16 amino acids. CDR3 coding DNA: TGTGCCAGCAGCCCCCCCCTGGGACTAGCAACAGATACGCAGTATTTT. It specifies CASSPPLGLATDTQYF.

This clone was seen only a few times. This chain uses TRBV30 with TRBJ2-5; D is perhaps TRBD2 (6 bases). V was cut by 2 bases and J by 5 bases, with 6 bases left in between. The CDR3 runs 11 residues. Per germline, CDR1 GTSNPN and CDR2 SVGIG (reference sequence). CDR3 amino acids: CAWSRGETQYF. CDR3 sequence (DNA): TGTGCCTGGAGTCGGGGGGAGACCCAGTACTTC. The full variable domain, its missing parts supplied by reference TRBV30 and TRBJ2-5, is SQTIHQWPATLVQPVGSPLSLECTVEGTSNPNLYWYRQAAGRGLQLLFYSVGIGQISSEVPQNLSASRPQDRQFILSSKKLLLSDSGFYLCAWSRGETQYFGPGTRLLVL.

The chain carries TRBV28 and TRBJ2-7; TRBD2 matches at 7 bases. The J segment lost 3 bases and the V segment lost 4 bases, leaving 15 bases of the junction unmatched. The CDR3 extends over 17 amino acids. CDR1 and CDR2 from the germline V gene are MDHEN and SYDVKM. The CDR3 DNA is TGTGCCAGCAGTTCTCCCTGGGGAGGGCCACTGGTCTACGAGCAGTACTTC. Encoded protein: CASSSPWGGPLVYEQYF.

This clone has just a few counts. The CDR3 DNA sequence: TGTGCCAGCAGCCTCGGGACTAGCCGGGGGGATGAGCAGTTCTTC. It specifies CASSLGTSRGDEQFF. V gene TRBV7-9 combines with J gene TRBJ2-1; 9 nucleotides line up with TRBD2. Germline trimming cut 5 bases from V and 8 bases from J; bases unmatched to any gene: 10. Germline V lookup: CDR1 SEHNR, CDR2 FQNEAQ (reference sequence). The CDR3 totals 15 residues.

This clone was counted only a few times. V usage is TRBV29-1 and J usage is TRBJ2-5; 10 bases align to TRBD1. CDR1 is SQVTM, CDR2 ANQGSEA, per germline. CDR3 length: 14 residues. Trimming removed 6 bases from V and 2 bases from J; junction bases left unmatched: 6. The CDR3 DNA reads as TGCAGCGTCCCGGACAGGGGGACGCAAGAGACCCAGTACTTC. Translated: CSVPDRGTQETQYF.

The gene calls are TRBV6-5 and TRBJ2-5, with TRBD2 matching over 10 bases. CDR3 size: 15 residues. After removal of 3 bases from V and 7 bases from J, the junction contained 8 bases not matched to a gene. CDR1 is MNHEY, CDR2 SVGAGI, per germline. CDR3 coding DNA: TGTGCCAGCAGTTATTCAAGCGGGAGGGCCGGGACCCAGTACTTC. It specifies CASSYSSGRAGTQYF.

CDR3 bases: TGCGCCAGCAGTGAGTCCAAGGGAGATTGGGAGACCCAGTACTTC. Its protein is CASSESKGDWETQYF. The chain carries TRBV10-1 and TRBJ2-5, with D maybe TRBD2 (5 bases). The germline V and J ends were trimmed by 0 bases and 5 bases, with 13 bases remaining between them. This CDR3 contains 15 residues. CDR1 is WNHNN and CDR2 is SYGVQD in the germline V gene (reference sequence).

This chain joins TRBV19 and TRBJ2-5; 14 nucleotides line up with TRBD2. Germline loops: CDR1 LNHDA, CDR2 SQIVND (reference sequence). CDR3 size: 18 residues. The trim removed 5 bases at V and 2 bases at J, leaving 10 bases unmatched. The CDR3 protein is CASSPRLAGGGVQETQYF. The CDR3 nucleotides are TGTGCCAGTAGTCCTAGACTAGCGGGAGGGGGGGTGCAAGAGACCCAGTACTTC.

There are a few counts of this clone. The CDR3 DNA sequence: TGTGCCAGTACGGGGGTCGCTGAAGCTTTCTTT. It encodes CASTGVAEAFF. V is TRBV19 and J is TRBJ1-1, with TRBD1 as a possible D gene (5 bases). The CDR3 runs to 11 residues. V dropped 7 bases and J dropped 6 bases, with 9 bases sitting between them. CDR1 is LNHDA, CDR2 SQIVND, per germline (reference sequence).

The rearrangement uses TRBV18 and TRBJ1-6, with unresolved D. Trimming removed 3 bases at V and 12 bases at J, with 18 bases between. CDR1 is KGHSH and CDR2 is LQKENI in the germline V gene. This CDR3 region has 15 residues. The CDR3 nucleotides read TGTGCCAGCTCACCTTCCCAGGTGTCCGGTCGACCCCTCCACTTT. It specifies CASSPSQVSGRPLHF.

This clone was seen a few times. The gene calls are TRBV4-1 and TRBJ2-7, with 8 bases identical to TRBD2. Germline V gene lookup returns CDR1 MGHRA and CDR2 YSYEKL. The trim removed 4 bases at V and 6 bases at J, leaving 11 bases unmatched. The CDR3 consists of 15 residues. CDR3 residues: CASSPFGLATSEQYF. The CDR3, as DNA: TGCGCCAGCAGCCCATTTGGACTAGCCACAAGCGAGCAGTACTTC.